Included here is one T cell receptor (beta chain) sequence, with context. The antigen is not known. This sample stems from a study of post-analysis software for immune sequencing data. The TCR beta cDNA libraries contained unique molecular identifiers. TCRdb processed the PCR reads anew with MiXCR; each CDR3 protein has one entry. The table has hundreds of thousands of distinct CDR3 sequences, 30% seen once. Study-level results: Versus controls, multiple sclerosis patients showed significantly lower diversity (normalized Chao1). When patients were compared with controls, a handful of TRBV segments were more frequent, TRBV5-6, TRBV5-1 and TRBV20-1 among them.

Germline V CDR1 and CDR2: SGHDN, FVKESK. The germline V and J ends were trimmed by 0 bases and 3 bases, with 12 bases remaining between them. CDR3 length equals 15 residues. The J gene is TRBJ2-7, the V gene TRBV14; D perhaps matches TRBD1 (6 bases). The sequenced sample consisted of blood. The receptor was isolated from a girl aged 10 to 17 with multiple sclerosis. CDR3 bases: TGTGCCAGCAGCCAAGAGTGGGCGGACAGCTACGAGCAGTACTTC. Translating it yields CASSQEWADSYEQYF.